The T cell receptor (beta chain) described here comes from a study of shared clonotypes between healthy human individuals. In germline, CDR1 is LNHDA, CDR2 SQIVND (reference sequence). The length of the CDR3 is 15 residues. Trimming cost V 0 bases and J 0 bases, with 6 bases left between them. Over several immunoSEQ plates, each subset's genomic DNA was distributed in even portions. Authors' data handling: Quality scores were absent from the junction-only immunoSEQ sequences, so filtering differed. Some clones are missing from TCRdb's copy, which holds only in-frame ones; the method was immunoSEQ multiplex PCR. Clone size and V and J calls were adopted from that table, with D and trimming inferred from the DNA. The table includes approximately 1.4 million clones, 95% to 99% detected once. Findings of the study overall: On the whole, naive subsets had larger estimated richness than memory subsets had. A handful of donors shared about 5% of their naive CD4 clonotypes.

Worth noting for this clone: Its antigen is not identified. Other DNA sequences in this sample translate to the same CDR3.

The rearrangement uses TRBV19 and TRBJ2-1, with unresolved D. The source is a young man in good health. The specimen was naive CD4+ T cells sorted from blood. The sample's subset: CD45RA+ positively selected. CDR3 in amino acids: CASSIDRSSYNEQFF. CDR3 nucleotide sequence: TGTGCCAGTAGTATAGACAGGAGCTCCTACAATGAGCAGTTCTTC.